A selection of T cell receptor beta chains follows, all from one sample in a study of OX40 agonist ivuxolimab in advanced cancers. This table comes from immunoSEQ multiplex PCR, and its TCRdb copy is limited to in-frame clones, with some not included. The sample comprises 16,000 or so clones, approximately 77% of which are singletons, and under 15% rests with the top ten. Sequencing used CD4+ or CD8+ T cells sorted from blood, obtained in a trial of the OX40 agonist ivuxolimab. The source is an adult with an advanced solid tumor such as melanoma, head and neck, liver or kidney cancer. CDR3s include the opening cysteine and the closing phenylalanine or tryptophan. Each record gives: D gene, clone size, V gene, J gene, CDR3 DNA, CDR3 protein. D genes are given only for firm matches. Clone size is not always given. Where it is, it says once, few, many or a class for expanded clones.

D: TRBD2
size: -
V: TRBV7-8
J: TRBJ2-7
DNA: TGTGCCAGCAGCTGGGCGGGGGGCCAAGGGGAGCAGTACTTC
CDR3: CASSWAGGQGEQYF

D: -
size: -
V: TRBV6-5
J: TRBJ1-2
DNA: TGTGCCAGCAGTTACTCCTTAGGGGATGGGTTGGGTGGCTACACCTTC
CDR3: CASSYSLGDGLGGYTF

D: TRBD2
size: once
V: TRBV6-1
J: TRBJ2-1
DNA: TGTGCCAGCAGTGACGGGGCGGGGGTCTACAATGAGCAGTTCTTC
CDR3: CASSDGAGVYNEQFF

D: TRBD2
size: once
V: TRBV7-6
J: TRBJ2-1
DNA: TGTGCCAGCAGCTCATTTAGCGGGGGGGCCTATGAGCAGTTCTTC
CDR3: CASSSFSGGAYEQFF

D: TRBD2
size: -
V: TRBV7-6
J: TRBJ2-3
DNA: TGTGCCAGCAGCCCACTTAGCGGGAGGGCAACAGATACGCAGTATTTT
CDR3: CASSPLSGRATDTQYF

D: TRBD1
size: -
V: TRBV7-2
J: TRBJ1-1
DNA: TGTGCCAGCAGCTTAAGACAGGGTTTCACTGAAGCTTTCTTT
CDR3: CASSLRQGFTEAFF

D: -
size: -
V: TRBV15
J: TRBJ1-2
DNA: TGTGCCACCAGCAGAGAAAGTGGCGGACACTATGGCTACACCTTC
CDR3: CATSRESGGHYGYTF

D: TRBD1
size: -
V: TRBV6-1
J: TRBJ2-7
DNA: TGTGCCAGCGCCCCGGGACAGGGGGCCTACGAGCAGTACTTC
CDR3: CASAPGQGAYEQYF

D: -
size: -
V: TRBV13
J: TRBJ2-3
DNA: TGTGCCAGCAGCCCTCGACTAGACTGGACAGATACGCAGTATTTT
CDR3: CASSPRLDWTDTQYF

D: -
size: -
V: TRBV6-1
J: TRBJ2-5
DNA: TGTGCCAGCAGTGACCCGACGCGGCTCTATGGCTTCCAGTACTTC
CDR3: CASSDPTRLYGFQYF

D: TRBD2
size: -
V: TRBV11-2
J: TRBJ2-3
DNA: TGTGCCAGCAGCTTACTAGCGGGCACAGATACGCAGTATTTT
CDR3: CASSLLAGTDTQYF

D: -
size: -
V: TRBV7-2
J: TRBJ1-1
DNA: TGTGCCAGCAGCTTGTTAATATATACAGGGCAGGGTGAAGCTTTCTTT
CDR3: CASSLLIYTGQGEAFF

D: TRBD2
size: -
V: TRBV27
J: TRBJ2-5
DNA: TGTGCCAGCAGTTTCCTCCGACTAGCGGGGGTAGAGACCCAGTACTTC
CDR3: CASSFLRLAGVETQYF

D: TRBD1
size: -
V: TRBV30
J: TRBJ1-1
DNA: TGTGCCTGCCTTGGGACAGGTCTTCGGGGCACTGAAGCTTTCTTT
CDR3: CACLGTGLRGTEAFF

D: -
size: -
V: TRBV14
J: TRBJ2-1
DNA: TGTGCCAGCAGCCAAGTTGCGGGGTGGAATGAGCAGTTCTTC
CDR3: CASSQVAGWNEQFF

D: -
size: -
V: TRBV2
J: TRBJ2-7
DNA: TGTGCCAGCAGTGAAGGGGGCAGAGACTCCTACGAGCAGTACTTC
CDR3: CASSEGGRDSYEQYF

D: TRBD1
size: -
V: TRBV18
J: TRBJ1-1
DNA: TGTGCCAGCTCACCTTGGACAGGGGGCTGGAACACTGAAGCTTTCTTT
CDR3: CASSPWTGGWNTEAFF